This entry is about one T cell receptor (beta chain). Its antigen is unknown. On cycle 4 day 1 and cycle 7 day 1, as well as at baseline, blood was sampled. This sample is part of a study of OX40 agonist ivuxolimab in advanced cancers. Study summary: With a range of roughly 23 to 79, age averaged approximately 60 years, and around 80% were male.

The CDR3 consists of 15 residues. The V gene's germline CDR1 is SGHTA and CDR2 FQGNSA. Trimming removed 5 bases at V and 6 bases at J, with 16 bases between. The data were produced by immunoSEQ multiplex PCR, yet TCRdb's version contains in-frame clones alone and is incomplete. The sample consists of around 39,000 clones, roughly 80% of them appearing once. Study-level results: The antigens recognized by the expanded peripheral T cells, that is their antigen specificity, were not determined. The study observed clonal expansion of CD4+ and CD8+ blood T cells by week 6 at 0.1 to 3.0 mg/kg.

This sequence joins TRBV7-2 and TRBJ2-2, with D perhaps TRBD1 or TRBD2 (5 bases each). The sample in question was CD4+ or CD8+ T cells sorted from blood, obtained in a trial of the OX40 agonist ivuxolimab. The sequence derives from an adult with an advanced solid tumor such as melanoma, head and neck, liver or kidney cancer. The CDR3 DNA follows: TGTGCCAGCAGCCCCGGGGCGGGTTTGGCCGGGGAGCTGTTTTTT. Translating gives CASSPGAGLAGELFF.